These 3 T cell receptor beta chains were all obtained from the same sample, sequenced in a study of beta chain features in type 1 diabetes. Every bit of the isolated RNA underwent reverse transcription, so sequencing read expressed TCRB transcripts. Clones were read by immunoSEQ multiplex PCR, and TCRdb kept only the in-frame ones, dropping some. Of about 900,000 clones in the sample, 15% to 20% were seen once. Sequencing was performed on naive CD4+ T cells from blood. The receptors derive from a young woman in good health.

This clone was observed a few times. The genes are TRBV4-2 and TRBJ2-7, with 8 bases identical to TRBD1. The junction had 5 bases not matched to a gene; V was cut back by 3 bases and J by 1 base. The V gene's germline CDR1 is LGHNA and CDR2 YNFKEQ. CDR3 length: 15 residues. In nucleotides, the CDR3 is TGTGCCAGCAGCCAGACAGGGGCCCTTTCCTACGAGCAGTACTTC. Residues: CASSQTGALSYEQYF.

CDR3 DNA sequence: TGTGCCAGCAGCTTGAGGACAGGGGGAAGGAATACGCAGTATTTT. This gives the protein CASSLRTGGRNTQYF. The V gene is TRBV7-8, the J gene TRBJ2-3; 10 bases are shared with TRBD1. The CDR3 contains 15 residues. The germline V gene encodes CDR1 SGHVS and CDR2 FQNEAQ. The V gene end was trimmed by 3 bases and the J gene end by 7 bases; junction bases not matched to a gene: 7. The full variable domain, completed using reference TRBV7-8 and TRBJ2-3, is GAGVSQSPRYKVAKRGQDVALRCDPISGHVSLFWYQQALGQGPEFLTYFQNEAQLDKSGLPSDRFFAERPEGSVSTLKIQRTQQEDSAVYLCASSLRTGGRNTQYFGPGTRLTVL.

The chain carries TRBV5-4 and TRBJ2-5; 7 bases map to TRBD2. V lost 4 bases and J lost 4; bases outside the gene matches: 4. This CDR3 has 13 residues. Germline CDR1 reads SGHNT; CDR2 reads YYREEE (reference sequence). CDR3 in amino acids: CASSGRGRETQYF. The CDR3, as DNA: TGTGCCAGCAGCGGACGCGGGAGAGAGACCCAGTACTTC. Based on the CDR3 plus reference TRBV5-4 and TRBJ2-5, the full variable domain is ETGVTQSPTHLIKTRGQQVTLRCSSQSGHNTVSWYQQALGQGPQFIFQYYREEENGRGNFPPRFSGLQFPNYSSELNVNALELDDSALYLCASSGRGRETQYFGPGTRLLVL.